The 27 T cell receptor beta chains below all came from one sample that was sequenced in a study of vaccination and CD4 T cells after COVID-19. This sample's treatment: approximately 9-day PBMC culture with coronavirus spike peptide pools or control peptides (ViraFEST assay). An Oncomine TCR Beta short-read assay was used to sequence the DNA from cultured CD4+ T cells. In TCRdb, the PCR reads were re-called with MiXCR into one record per CDR3 protein. Of around 21,000 distinct CDR3 sequences in the sample, around 60% were seen once. No antigen has been identified for these receptors. Sequences were obtained from CD4+ T cells from blood, cultured in vitro. The source of these receptors is a human donor who had recovered from COVID-19.

This clonotype was counted only a few times. The chain uses TRBV20-1 and TRBJ2-5; 9 bases align to TRBD2. This CDR3 contains 15 residues. Germline V gene lookup returns CDR1 DFQATT and CDR2 SNEGSKA (reference sequence). V gave up 3 bases and J gave up 7 bases; unmatched junction bases: 12. The CDR3 is CSARLGLAVVGTQYF. The CDR3 bases are TGCAGTGCTAGGCTGGGACTAGCCGTTGTTGGGACCCAGTACTTC.

The chain joins TRBV4-3 to TRBJ2-7, with D perhaps given as TRBD1 or TRBD2 (6 bases each). V dropped 1 base and J dropped 4 bases, with 14 bases sitting between them. The V gene's germline CDR1 is LGHNA and CDR2 YSLEER. CDR3 size: 15 residues. The CDR3 reads CASSQGDGGRYEQYF. The CDR3 DNA sequence: TGCGCCAGCAGCCAAGGAGATGGGGGGCGATACGAGCAGTACTTC.

The J gene is TRBJ1-1, the V gene TRBV20-1; weak D call: TRBD1 (5 bases). The CDR3 has 11 amino acids. V lost 3 bases and J lost 6, with 8 bases in between. Germline V lookup: CDR1 DFQATT, CDR2 SNEGSKA (reference sequence). CDR3 coding DNA: TGCAGTGCTAGCAGGGCGCCTGAAGCTTTCTTT. It yields the protein CSASRAPEAFF.

In its sample, this clonotype was seen a few times. V gene TRBV2 combines with J gene TRBJ1-5; no reliable D call. V lost 5 bases and J lost 1, with 3 bases in between. This CDR3 is built from 12 residues. Germline V gives CDR1 SNHLY, CDR2 FYNNEI. As DNA, the CDR3 is TGTGCCAGCAGTAGGAGCAATCAGCCCCAGCATTTT. This sequence encodes CASSRSNQPQHF.

This chain connects TRBV4-1 to TRBJ1-2; D not resolved. The V and J ends lost 1 base and 2 bases respectively, with 5 bases between them. Germline-derived CDR1 and CDR2 are MGHRA and YSYEKL. CDR3 length: 13 residues. The CDR3 DNA reads as TGCGCCAGCAGCCAAGTCGGAAACTATGGCTACACCTTC. Amino acids: CASSQVGNYGYTF.

The chain has TRBV6-1 and TRBJ2-5; possibly TRBD1 or TRBD2 for D (7 bases each). CDR1 MNHNS and CDR2 SASEGT come from the germline V gene. The CDR3 loop spans 13 amino acids. Between the trimmed V and J ends, which lost 7 bases and 5 bases, there was a span of 14 bases. In DNA form, the CDR3 reads TGTGCCAGCACACACAGGGGAGGGGAGACCCAGTACTTC. It yields the protein CASTHRGGETQYF.

The chain joins TRBV27 to TRBJ1-1, with TRBD1 identical over 11 bases. The V and J ends lost 6 bases and 10 bases, in that order; junction bases with no gene match: 7. Germline CDR1 MNHEY, CDR2 SMNVEV (reference sequence). The CDR3 is 13 residues long. The CDR3 region is CASRGQGAVGAFF. The CDR3, as DNA: TGTGCCAGCAGAGGACAGGGGGCGGTTGGAGCTTTCTTT.

The chain is built from TRBV24-1 and TRBJ2-1, with 11 positions matching TRBD2. CDR3 length: 16 amino acids. After removal of 0 bases from V and 6 bases from J, the junction contained 3 bases not matched to a gene. CDR1 is KGHDR and CDR2 is SFDVKD in the germline V gene. CDR3: CATSDLNLAGGNEQFF. CDR3 DNA sequence: TGTGCCACCAGTGATTTGAACCTAGCGGGAGGCAATGAGCAGTTCTTC.

This clonotype was counted a few times. The chain uses TRBV21-1 and TRBJ2-5; no check of the table's D call, TRBD1, against the DNA was made. TRBV21-1 is described as a pseudogene. The CDR3 spans 17 residues. CDR3 loop: CASSKEILTTAQETQYF. DNA for the CDR3: TGTGCCAGCAGCAAAGAGATCTTGACGACAGCCCAAGAGACCCAGTACTTC.

In this sample, this clonotype turned up a few times. CDR3 DNA: TGCAGTGCTAGACCCCGGGACATACCCACTGAAGCTTTCTTT. Its protein is CSARPRDIPTEAFF. This chain uses TRBV20-1 with TRBJ1-1; D might be TRBD1 (6 bases). Germline V gene lookup returns CDR1 DFQATT and CDR2 SNEGSKA (reference sequence). Deletions cut 2 bases from V and 4 bases from J, with 14 bases between. There are 14 residues in the CDR3.

The chain recombines TRBV5-1 with TRBJ2-5, with D possibly matching TRBD1 (5 bases). Trimming removed 2 bases at V and 2 bases at J, with 10 bases between. CDR1 is SGHRS, CDR2 YFSETQ, per germline. The CDR3 is made up of 14 amino acids. The CDR3 protein is CASSLAGNQETQYF. CDR3 in DNA: TGCGCCAGCAGCTTAGCAGGGAATCAAGAGACCCAGTACTTC. The full variable domain, completed using reference TRBV5-1 and TRBJ2-5, is KAGVTQTPRYLIKTRGQQVTLSCSPISGHRSVSWYQQTPGQGLQFLFEYFSETQRNKGNFPGRFSGRQFSNSRSEMNVSTLELGDSALYLCASSLAGNQETQYFGPGTRLLVL.

This sequence joins TRBV20-1 and TRBJ2-7, with D perhaps TRBD2 (6 bases). The CDR3 totals 14 residues. Germline V lookup: CDR1 DFQATT, CDR2 SNEGSKA (reference sequence). Trimming took off 0 bases at V and 0 bases at J, with 9 bases between the two ends. The CDR3 DNA reads as TGCAGTGCTAGAGATGGGGGGTACTCCTACGAGCAGTACTTC. Translation gives CSARDGGYSYEQYF.

In its sample, this clonotype was seen a few times. The chain links TRBV6-2 or TRBV6-3 to TRBJ2-7; 10 bases are shared with TRBD1. Per the germline V gene, CDR1 is MNHEY and CDR2 is SVGEGT. V was clipped by 7 bases and J by 4 bases; unmatched bases: 13. There are 16 residues in the CDR3. The CDR3 loop reads CASTPGKGQGTYEQYF. The CDR3 DNA follows: TGTGCCAGCACCCCAGGAAAGGGACAGGGGACGTACGAGCAGTACTTC.

The chain links TRBV7-2 to TRBJ2-5; D remains unclear. This CDR3 has 15 amino acids. Deletions cut 4 bases from V and 5 bases from J, with 17 bases between. Looked up from germline, CDR1 is SGHTA and CDR2 is FQGNSA. The CDR3 loop is CASSYRRSPGETQYF. The CDR3 nucleotides read TGTGCCAGCAGCTACCGTAGGAGCCCCGGTGAGACCCAGTACTTC.

The V call is TRBV6-4, the J call TRBJ1-2, with TRBD1 as a possible D gene (5 bases). The CDR3 sequence is 13 residues long. Trimming shortened V by 0 bases and J by 7 bases, and 9 bases separated the two germline ends. Germline CDR1 MRHNA, CDR2 SNTAGT. CDR3 sequence (DNA): TGTGCCAGCAGTGACTCGAGGGGAAGTGGCTACACCTTC. Encoded protein: CASSDSRGSGYTF.

This clonotype was recorded a few times. V gene TRBV2 combines with J gene TRBJ2-5; 9 bases are shared with TRBD1. This CDR3 has 17 residues. CDR1 is SNHLY and CDR2 is FYNNEI in the germline V gene. The J segment lost 4 bases and the V segment lost 6 bases, leaving 15 bases of the junction unmatched. This CDR3 reads CASRTTGGGGIRETQYF. CDR3 coding DNA: TGTGCCAGCAGAACTACAGGGGGCGGTGGGATTCGAGAGACCCAGTACTTC.

This chain connects TRBV27 to TRBJ1-2; 8 bases agree with TRBD1. The CDR3 covers 14 residues. Germline V gene data show CDR1 as MNHEY and CDR2 as SMNVEV (reference sequence). V trimming: 10 bases; J trimming: 6 bases; junction bases outside the gene matches: 13. The CDR3 nucleotides read TGTGCCAACAATCGGGACAGGATCTTTAATGGCTACACCTTC. Its protein is CANNRDRIFNGYTF.

The rearrangement joins TRBV6-5 to TRBJ2-7, with D maybe TRBD1 (6 bases). This CDR3 is built from 14 residues. Trimming removed 2 bases at V and 5 bases at J, with 13 bases between. Germline CDR1 is MNHEY and CDR2 is SVGAGI. CDR3 in DNA: TGTGCCAGCAGTTACGGCAGGGGAGTAAACGAGCAGTACTTC. It yields the protein CASSYGRGVNEQYF.

The CDR3 protein is CASSSNLQCKRNQPQHF. CDR3 nucleotide sequence: TGTGCCAGCAGCTCAAACCTACAGTGCAAACGGAATCAGCCCCAGCATTTT. The genes are TRBV11-3 and TRBJ1-5, with D unclear. Trimming stripped 4 bases from V and 4 bases from J, with 20 bases between. Germline loops: CDR1 SGHNT, CDR2 YENEEA. The CDR3 spans 17 residues.

This rearrangement joins TRBV6-5 to TRBJ2-7; D is unresolved. The germline V gene has CDR1 MNHEY and CDR2 SVGAGI. This CDR3 contains 15 residues. V was shortened by 0 bases and J by 1 base, with 10 bases between the two germline ends. The CDR3 protein is CASSYSSAFSYEQYF. CDR3 DNA: TGTGCCAGCAGTTACTCGAGTGCCTTTTCCTACGAGCAGTACTTC.

V usage is TRBV29-1 and J usage is TRBJ1-2, with D possibly matching TRBD1 (5 bases). Germline CDR1 is SQVTM and CDR2 is ANQGSEA. This CDR3 is built from 13 residues. V lost 4 bases, J lost 6 bases, and 15 bases lay in between. This CDR3 is CSVAVGVRDGYTF. For the CDR3, the DNA is TGCAGCGTTGCCGTGGGGGTCAGGGATGGCTACACCTTC.

This clonotype occurred a few times. V gene TRBV10-3 combines with J gene TRBJ1-2; 7 nucleotides line up with TRBD1. V trimming: 3 bases; J trimming: 3 bases; junction bases outside the gene matches: 4. Germline CDR1 reads ENHRY; CDR2 reads SYGVKD. This CDR3 has 14 residues. CDR3 nucleotides: TGTGCCATCAGTGACCAGGGGGGCTACTATGGCTACACCTTC. It translates to CAISDQGGYYGYTF.

V is TRBV20-1 and J is TRBJ2-7; D is possibly TRBD2 (5 bases). Germline CDR1 DFQATT, CDR2 SNEGSKA (reference sequence). The V gene lost 5 bases and the J gene lost 0 bases, with 11 bases spanning the gap. CDR3 length equals 13 residues. The chain's CDR3 is CSAQTGNSYEQYF. Written as DNA, the CDR3 is TGCAGTGCTCAGACGGGGAACTCCTACGAGCAGTACTTC.

V usage is TRBV7-9 and J usage is TRBJ2-1; D might be TRBD2 (6 bases). Deletions cut 9 bases from V and 8 bases from J, with 11 bases between. The CDR3 spans 11 residues. In germline, CDR1 is SEHNR, CDR2 FQNEAQ (reference sequence). The CDR3 reads CASYSGDEQFF. CDR3 sequence (DNA): TGTGCCAGTTATTCGGGGGATGAGCAGTTCTTC.

The chain has TRBV20-1 and TRBJ2-7; possible D gene TRBD2, 6 bases. The CDR3 consists of 14 residues. Trimming removed 0 bases at V and 6 bases at J, with 15 bases between. Per the germline V gene, CDR1 is DFQATT and CDR2 is SNEGSKA (reference sequence). CDR3 sequence (DNA): TGCAGTGCTAGAGAGGAGGGGCACTGGGGCGAGCAGTACTTC. This gives the protein CSAREEGHWGEQYF.

The CDR3 sequence is CASSPKDPYSNQPQHF. The CDR3 DNA follows: TGCGCCAGCAGCCCTAAGGACCCTTATAGCAATCAGCCCCAGCATTTT. The chain combines TRBV5-1 with TRBJ1-5, with D hard to call. Trimming left V 4 bases short and J 0 bases short, with 14 bases between. CDR1 is SGHRS, CDR2 YFSETQ, per germline. The CDR3 is made up of 16 amino acids.

There are a few counts of this clonotype. This chain uses TRBV11-3 with TRBJ2-7; 9 nucleotides match TRBD1. V shed 0 bases and J 2 bases; nucleotides not matched to a gene: 5. The CDR3 is 16 residues long. The germline V gene encodes CDR1 SGHNT and CDR2 YENEEA. CDR3: CASSLDSGTGTYEQYF. The CDR3 DNA follows: TGTGCCAGCAGCTTAGATTCCGGGACAGGGACCTACGAGCAGTACTTC.